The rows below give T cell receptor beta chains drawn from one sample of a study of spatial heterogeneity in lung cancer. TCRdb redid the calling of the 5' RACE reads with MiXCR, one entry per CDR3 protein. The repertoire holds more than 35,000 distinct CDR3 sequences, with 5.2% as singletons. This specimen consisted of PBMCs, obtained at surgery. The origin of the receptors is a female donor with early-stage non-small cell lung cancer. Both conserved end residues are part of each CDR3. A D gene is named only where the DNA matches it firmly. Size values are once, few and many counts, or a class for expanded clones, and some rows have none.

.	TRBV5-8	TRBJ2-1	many	TGTGCCAGCAGATTGGTGGGGGGCGCCTACAATGAGCAGTTCTTC	CASRLVGGAYNEQFF
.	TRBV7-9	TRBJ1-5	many	TGTGCCAGCAGCTTAGAAGGGGGGAGCGGTCAGCCCCAGCATTTT	CASSLEGGSGQPQHF
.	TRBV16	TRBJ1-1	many	TGTGCCAGCAGCCCCGCACACCTCACTGAAGCTTTCTTT	CASSPAHLTEAFF
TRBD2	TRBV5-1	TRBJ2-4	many	TGCGCCAGCAGCGCGACGACTAGCGGGGGGTCTACTATGAGAAACATTCAGTACTTC	CASSATTSGGSTMRNIQYF
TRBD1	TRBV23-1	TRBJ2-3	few	TGCGCCAGCAGTCAATCTAGGGGACAGGACACAGATACGCAGTATTTT	CASSQSRGQDTDTQYF
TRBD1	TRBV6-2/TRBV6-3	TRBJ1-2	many	TGTGCCAGCAGCGTAAGGACAGGGGGCGCCGGCTATGGCTACACCTTC	CASSVRTGGAGYGYTF
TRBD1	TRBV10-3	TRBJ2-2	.	TGTGCCATCAGTGAGTCGATCGTACGAGACAGGGCCACCGGGGAGCTGTTTTTT	CAISESIVRDRATGELFF
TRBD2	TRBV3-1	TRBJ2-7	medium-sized	TGTGCCAGCAGCCAAGTTTCTAGCGGGGGCTACGAGCAGTACTTC	CASSQVSSGGYEQYF
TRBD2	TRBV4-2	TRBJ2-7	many	TGTGCCAGCAGCCAAGCCGCCGGGACTAGCGGGGGATTCTCCTACGAGCAGTACTTC	CASSQAAGTSGGFSYEQYF
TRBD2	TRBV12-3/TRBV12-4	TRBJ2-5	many	TGTGCCAGCAGCCTAGCGGGGGGGCCAGAGACCCAGTACTTC	CASSLAGGPETQYF
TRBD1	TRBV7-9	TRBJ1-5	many	TGTGCCAGCAGCTTAGGGGGACAGGGGGTTGCGCCCCAGCATTTT	CASSLGGQGVAPQHF
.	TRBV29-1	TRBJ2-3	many	TGCAGCGTTGCCCCGAGGGGCACAGATACGCAGTATTTT	CSVAPRGTDTQYF
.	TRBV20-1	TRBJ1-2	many	TGCAGTGCTAGAGAGGACAGAGGCTTTAGGCCCACGAACACCTTC	CSAREDRGFRPTNTF
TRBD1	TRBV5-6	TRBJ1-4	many	TGTGCCAGCAGCTTGCCGCCGGACAGGGGAGACGAAAAACTGTTTTTT	CASSLPPDRGDEKLFF
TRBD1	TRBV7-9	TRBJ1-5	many	TGTGCCAGCAGCTTAGGTGCGGGGACAGGGCCTTGGCCCCAGCATTTT	CASSLGAGTGPWPQHF
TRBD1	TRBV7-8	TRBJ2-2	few	TGTGCCAGCAGGACGACAGGGACCAACACCGGGGAGCTGTTTTTT	CASRTTGTNTGELFF
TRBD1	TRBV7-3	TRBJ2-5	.	TGTGCCAGCAGCTTGCAGGGGACAGGGGGCGAGGAGACCCAGTACTTC	CASSLQGTGGEETQYF
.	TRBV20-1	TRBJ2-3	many	TGCAGTGCCACAAACCCTAGCCGGGGAACAGATACGCAGTATTTT	CSATNPSRGTDTQYF
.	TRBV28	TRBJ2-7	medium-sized	TGTGCCAGCAGTTTGGCACCAAATGCCTACGAGCAGTACTTC	CASSLAPNAYEQYF
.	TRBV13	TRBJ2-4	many	TGTGCCAGCAGCTTAGGAACCAAAAACATTCAGTACTTC	CASSLGTKNIQYF
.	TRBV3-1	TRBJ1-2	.	TGTGCCAGCAGCCCCGCCGGAAGGCCCTATGGCTACACCTTC	CASSPAGRPYGYTF
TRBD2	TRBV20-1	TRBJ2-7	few	TGCAGTGCGGTTAGCGGGGGGATAACCTACGAGCAGTACTTC	CSAVSGGITYEQYF
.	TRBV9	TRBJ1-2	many	TGTGCCAGCAGCGTAGGGTTAGAAGGTCTCTATGGCTACACCTTC	CASSVGLEGLYGYTF
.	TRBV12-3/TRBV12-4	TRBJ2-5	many	TGTGCCAGCAGTCCTGACGGATCTGAGGAGACCCAGTACTTC	CASSPDGSEETQYF
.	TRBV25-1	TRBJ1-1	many	TGTGCCAGCAGAGAAACAGGGACCACTGAAGCTTTCTTT	CASRETGTTEAFF
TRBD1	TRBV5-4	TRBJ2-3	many	TGTGCCAGCAGCCCCACAGGGGCTAATACGCAGTATTTT	CASSPTGANTQYF
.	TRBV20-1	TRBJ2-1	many	TGCAGTGTTCCAATTAGCGGAAGCTCCTACAATGAGCAGTTCTTC	CSVPISGSSYNEQFF
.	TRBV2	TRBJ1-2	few	TGTGCCACCTTAGACCAGACAGCTTATGGCTACACCTTC	CATLDQTAYGYTF
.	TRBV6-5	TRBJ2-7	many	TGTGCCAGCAAGACTAGGGAGACGGAGCAGTACTTC	CASKTRETEQYF
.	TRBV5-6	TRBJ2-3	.	TGTGCCAGCAGCTCCGGAGGTGCGGGGCGTGAGGATACGCAGTATTTT	CASSSGGAGREDTQYF
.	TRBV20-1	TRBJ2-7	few	TGCTCCCCCCTCGGGCCGAACAACGAGCAGTACTTC	CSPLGPNNEQYF
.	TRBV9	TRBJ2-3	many	TGTGCCAGCAGCCCCTCTCCGGGTCGGCGCGATACGCAGTATTTT	CASSPSPGRRDTQYF
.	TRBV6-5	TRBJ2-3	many	TGTGCCAGCAGCTACGTGGGGACAGATACGCAGTATTTT	CASSYVGTDTQYF
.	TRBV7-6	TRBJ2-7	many	TGTGCCAGCAGCCACCGTAGGGAGGACTTTTACGAGCAGTACTTC	CASSHRREDFYEQYF
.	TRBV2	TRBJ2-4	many	TGTGCCAGCAGTCATCGGACAGCGGGAAACATTCAGTACTTC	CASSHRTAGNIQYF
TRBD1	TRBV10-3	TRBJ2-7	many	TGTGCCATCAGTGAGTCCGACAGGGGTACCTACGAGCAGTACTTC	CAISESDRGTYEQYF
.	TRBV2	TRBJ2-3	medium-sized	TGTGCCAGCAGCCGCCCGGACACTGTTATCACAGATACGCAGTATTTT	CASSRPDTVITDTQYF
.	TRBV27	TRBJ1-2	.	TGTGCCAGCAGTCAGGGACGAGCTAACTATGGCTACACCTTC	CASSQGRANYGYTF
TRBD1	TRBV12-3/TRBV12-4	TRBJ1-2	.	TGTGCCAGCAGTTCCACGACAGGGGTGGTCTATGGCTACACCTTC	CASSSTTGVVYGYTF
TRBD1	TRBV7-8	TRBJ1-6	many	TGTGCCAGCAGCTCAACCGGGACAGAGAATTCACCCCTCCACTTT	CASSSTGTENSPLHF
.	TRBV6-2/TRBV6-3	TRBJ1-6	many	TGTGCCAGCAGTTACCAGGGCGCGGAGTATGGTTCACCCCTCCACTTT	CASSYQGAEYGSPLHF
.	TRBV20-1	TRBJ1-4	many	TGCAGTGCTAGAGATGCTGGAGGGGCAACTAATGAAAAACTGTTTTTT	CSARDAGGATNEKLFF
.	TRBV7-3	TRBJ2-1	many	TGTGCCAGCAGCCCCTATGGAAGTAGTAATGAGCAGTTCTTC	CASSPYGSSNEQFF
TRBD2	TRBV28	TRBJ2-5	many	TGTGCCAGCAGTTACGGACTAGCGGTGACCCTGGGTGGGCAAGAGACCCAGTACTTC	CASSYGLAVTLGGQETQYF
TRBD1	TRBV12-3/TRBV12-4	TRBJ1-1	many	TGTGCCAGCAGTCCCTCGGACAGGTCGTCCACTGAAGCTTTCTTT	CASSPSDRSSTEAFF
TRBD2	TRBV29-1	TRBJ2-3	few	TGCAGCGTTGAGGGTGGGACTAGCGGGGGCCACACAGATACGCAGTATTTT	CSVEGGTSGGHTDTQYF
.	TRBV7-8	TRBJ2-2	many	TGTGCCAGCACGGAGAGCACCGGGGAGCTGTTTTTT	CASTESTGELFF
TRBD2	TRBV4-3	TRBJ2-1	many	TGCGCCAGCAGCCCCTTTGTCGACTCAGCGGGATACAATGAGCAGTTCTTC	CASSPFVDSAGYNEQFF
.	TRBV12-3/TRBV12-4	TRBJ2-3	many	TGTGCCAGCAGTCCTACCACAGATACGCAGTATTTT	CASSPTTDTQYF
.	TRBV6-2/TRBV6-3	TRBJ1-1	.	TGTGCCAGCCACCTCCCCACAGACATGAACACTGAAGCTTTCTTT	CASHLPTDMNTEAFF
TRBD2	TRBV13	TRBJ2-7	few	TGTGCCAGCAGCATAGCGGGGGGCGACGGGCAGTACTTC	CASSIAGGDGQYF
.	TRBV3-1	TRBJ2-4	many	TGTGCCAGCAGCCAGGCCAAAAACATTCAGTACTTC	CASSQAKNIQYF
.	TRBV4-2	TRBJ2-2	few	TGTGCCAGCAGCCAAGACTTACAGAGCCGCACCGGGGAGCTGTTTTTT	CASSQDLQSRTGELFF
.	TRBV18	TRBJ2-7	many	TGTGCCAGCTCCACGGGACTCGTTTCCTACGAGCAGTACTTC	CASSTGLVSYEQYF
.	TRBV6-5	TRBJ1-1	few	TGTGCCAGCAGTTACGCGGGGGGCGCGCCTGAAGCTTTCTTT	CASSYAGGAPEAFF
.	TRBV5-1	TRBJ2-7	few	TGCGCCAGCAGCTTGGCCATAGATCGCGAGCAGTACTTC	CASSLAIDREQYF
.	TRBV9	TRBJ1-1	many	TGTGCCAGCAGCGGGCATGTTAGAGCTGAAGCTTTCTTT	CASSGHVRAEAFF